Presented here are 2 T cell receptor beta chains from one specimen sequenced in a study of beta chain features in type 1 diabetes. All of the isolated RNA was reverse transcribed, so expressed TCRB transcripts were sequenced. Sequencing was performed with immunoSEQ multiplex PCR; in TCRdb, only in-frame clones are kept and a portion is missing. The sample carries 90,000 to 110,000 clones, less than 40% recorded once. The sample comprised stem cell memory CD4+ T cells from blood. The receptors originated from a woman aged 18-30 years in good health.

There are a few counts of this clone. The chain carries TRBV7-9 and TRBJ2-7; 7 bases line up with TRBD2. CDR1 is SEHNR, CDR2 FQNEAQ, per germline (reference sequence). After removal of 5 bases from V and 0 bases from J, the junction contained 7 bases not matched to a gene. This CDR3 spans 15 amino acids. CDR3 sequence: CASSDPSGPSYEQYF. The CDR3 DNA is TGTGCCAGCAGCGATCCTAGCGGTCCCTCCTACGAGCAGTACTTC. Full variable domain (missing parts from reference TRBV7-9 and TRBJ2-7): DTGVSQNPRHKITKRGQNVTFRCDPISEHNRLYWYRQTLGQGPEFLTYFQNEAQLEKSRLLSDRFSAERPKGSFSTLEIQRTEQGDSAMYLCASSDPSGPSYEQYFGPGTRLTVT.

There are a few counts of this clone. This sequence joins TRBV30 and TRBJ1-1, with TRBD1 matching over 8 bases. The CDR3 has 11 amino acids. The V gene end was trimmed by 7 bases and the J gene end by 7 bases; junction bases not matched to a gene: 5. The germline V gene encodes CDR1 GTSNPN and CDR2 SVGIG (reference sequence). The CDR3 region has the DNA TGTGCCTCCTCGACAGGGGTTGAAGCTTTCTTT. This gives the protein CASSTGVEAFF.